The T cell receptor beta chain described here comes from a study of OX40 agonist ivuxolimab in advanced cancers. This clone turned up a few times. No antigen is known for it. Method: immunoSEQ multiplex PCR; TCRdb's copy keeps in-frame clones and lacks some. The profile shows 51,000 or so clones, roughly 78% of them singletons. Findings and caveats of the study: The average count of expanded clones was higher among CD8+ T cells than among CD4+. At 0.1 to 3.0 mg/kg, CD4+ and CD8+ blood T cells expanded clonally by week 6.

The source was CD4+ or CD8+ T cells sorted from blood, collected in a trial of the OX40 agonist ivuxolimab. The clonotype originates from an adult with an advanced solid tumor such as melanoma, head and neck, liver or kidney cancer.

The CDR3, as DNA: TGTGCCAGCAGTTCTACAGGGCACGAGCAGTACTTC. This codes for CASSSTGHEQYF. This sequence joins TRBV7-2 and TRBJ2-7; D is possibly TRBD1 (6 bases). CDR3 length equals 12 residues. V dropped 6 bases and J dropped 5 bases, with 11 bases sitting between them. CDR1 is SGHTA, CDR2 FQGNSA, per germline.